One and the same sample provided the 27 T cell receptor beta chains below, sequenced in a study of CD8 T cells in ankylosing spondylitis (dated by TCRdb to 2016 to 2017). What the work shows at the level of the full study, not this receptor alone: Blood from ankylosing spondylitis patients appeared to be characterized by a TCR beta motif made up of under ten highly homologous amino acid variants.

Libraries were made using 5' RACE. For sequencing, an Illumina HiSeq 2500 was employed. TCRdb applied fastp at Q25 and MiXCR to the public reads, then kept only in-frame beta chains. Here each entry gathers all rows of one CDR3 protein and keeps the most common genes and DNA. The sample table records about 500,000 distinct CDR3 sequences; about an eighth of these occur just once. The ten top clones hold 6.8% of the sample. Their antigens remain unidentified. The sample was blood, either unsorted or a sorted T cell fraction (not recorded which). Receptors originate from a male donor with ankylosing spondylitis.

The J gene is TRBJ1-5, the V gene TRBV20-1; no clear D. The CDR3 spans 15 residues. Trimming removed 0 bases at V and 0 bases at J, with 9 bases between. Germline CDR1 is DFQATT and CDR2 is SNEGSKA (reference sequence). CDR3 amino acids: CSARDPGISNQPQHF. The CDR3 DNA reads TGCAGTGCTAGAGACCCCGGGATTAGCAATCAGCCCCAGCATTTT.

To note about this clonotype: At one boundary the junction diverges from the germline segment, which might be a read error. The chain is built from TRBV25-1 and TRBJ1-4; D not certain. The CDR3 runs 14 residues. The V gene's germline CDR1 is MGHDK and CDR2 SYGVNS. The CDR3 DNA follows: TGTGCCAGCAGTGAATATACCCAGAATGAAAAACAGTTTTTT. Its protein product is CASSEYTQNEKQFF.

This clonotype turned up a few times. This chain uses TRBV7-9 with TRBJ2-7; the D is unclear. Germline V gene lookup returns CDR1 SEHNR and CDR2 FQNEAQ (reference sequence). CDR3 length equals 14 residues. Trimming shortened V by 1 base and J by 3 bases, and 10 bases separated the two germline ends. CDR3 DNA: TGTGCCAGCAGCTTAGAACAGCCACGCTACGAGCAGTACTTC. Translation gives CASSLEQPRYEQYF.

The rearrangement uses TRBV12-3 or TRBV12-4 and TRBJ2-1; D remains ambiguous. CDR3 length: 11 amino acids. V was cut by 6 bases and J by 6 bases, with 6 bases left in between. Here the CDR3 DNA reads TGTGCCAGCAGCTATGGCAATGAGCAGTTCTTC. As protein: CASSYGNEQFF.

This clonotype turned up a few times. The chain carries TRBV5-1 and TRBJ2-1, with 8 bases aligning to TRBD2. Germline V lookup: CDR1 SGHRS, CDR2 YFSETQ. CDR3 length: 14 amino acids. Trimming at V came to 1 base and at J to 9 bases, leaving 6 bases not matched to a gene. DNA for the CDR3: TGCGCCAGCAGCTTGTCAAGCGGGAGCAGTGAGCAGTTCTTC. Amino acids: CASSLSSGSSEQFF.

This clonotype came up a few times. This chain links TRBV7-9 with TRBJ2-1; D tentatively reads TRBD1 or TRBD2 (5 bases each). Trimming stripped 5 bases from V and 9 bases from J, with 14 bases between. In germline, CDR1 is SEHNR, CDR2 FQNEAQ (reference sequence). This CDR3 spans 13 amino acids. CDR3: CASSKVGGAEQFF. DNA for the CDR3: TGTGCCAGCAGCAAAGTTGGGGGAGCTGAGCAGTTCTTC.

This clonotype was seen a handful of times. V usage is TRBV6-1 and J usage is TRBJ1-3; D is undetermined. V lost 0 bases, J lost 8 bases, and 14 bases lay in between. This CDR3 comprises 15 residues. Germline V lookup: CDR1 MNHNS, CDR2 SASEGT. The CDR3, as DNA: TGTGCCAGCAGTGAAGCGTGGAGGAAAGGAGACACCATATATTTT. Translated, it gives CASSEAWRKGDTIYF.

CDR3 sequence (DNA): TGCAGCGTCCGAGGACGGGAGGACTATGGCTACACCTTC. It yields the protein CSVRGREDYGYTF. The chain uses TRBV29-1 and TRBJ1-2; D uncertain. There are 13 residues in the CDR3. V lost 6 bases and J 3 bases, leaving 14 bases between the germline ends. CDR1 and CDR2 (germline): SQVTM, ANQGSEA.

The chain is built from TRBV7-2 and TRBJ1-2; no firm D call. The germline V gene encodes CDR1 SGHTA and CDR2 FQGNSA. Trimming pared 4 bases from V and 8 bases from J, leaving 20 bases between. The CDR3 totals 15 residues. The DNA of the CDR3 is TGTGCCAGCAGCTCGGGTGGGTCAGAACAGACAGGCTACACCTTC. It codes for CASSSGGSEQTGYTF.

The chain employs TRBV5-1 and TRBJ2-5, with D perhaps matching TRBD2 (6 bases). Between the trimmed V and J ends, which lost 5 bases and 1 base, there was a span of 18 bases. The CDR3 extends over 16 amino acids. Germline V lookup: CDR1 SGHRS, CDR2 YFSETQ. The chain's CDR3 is CASSMGISGGQETQYF. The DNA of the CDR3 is TGCGCCAGCAGTATGGGGATTAGCGGAGGCCAAGAGACCCAGTACTTC.

CDR3 loop: CASSSGTSGNTIYF. CDR3 nucleotides: TGCGCCAGCAGCTCCGGGACCTCTGGAAACACCATATATTTT. The chain links TRBV5-1 to TRBJ1-3; perhaps TRBD1 as D (5 bases). CDR3 length equals 14 residues. Trimming cost V 3 bases and J 0 bases, with 7 bases left between them. Germline V CDR1 and CDR2: SGHRS, YFSETQ. The full variable domain, its missing parts supplied by reference TRBV5-1 and TRBJ1-3, is KAGVTQTPRYLIKTRGQQVTLSCSPISGHRSVSWYQQTPGQGLQFLFEYFSETQRNKGNFPGRFSGRQFSNSRSEMNVSTLELGDSALYLCASSSGTSGNTIYFGEGSWLTVV.

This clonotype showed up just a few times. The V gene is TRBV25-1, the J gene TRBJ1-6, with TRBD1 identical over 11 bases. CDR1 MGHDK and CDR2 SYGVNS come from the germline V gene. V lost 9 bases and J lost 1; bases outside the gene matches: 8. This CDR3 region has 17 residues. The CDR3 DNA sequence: TGTGCCAGTACCCTGGGGACAGGGGGTTCCTATAATTCACCCCTCCACTTT. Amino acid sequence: CASTLGTGGSYNSPLHF.

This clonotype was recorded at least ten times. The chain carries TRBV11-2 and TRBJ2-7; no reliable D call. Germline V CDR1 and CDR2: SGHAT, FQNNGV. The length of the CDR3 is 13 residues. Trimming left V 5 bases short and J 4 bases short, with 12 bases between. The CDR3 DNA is TGTGCCAGCAGCGCACATGCCGGATACGAGCAGTACGTC. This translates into CASSAHAGYEQYV.

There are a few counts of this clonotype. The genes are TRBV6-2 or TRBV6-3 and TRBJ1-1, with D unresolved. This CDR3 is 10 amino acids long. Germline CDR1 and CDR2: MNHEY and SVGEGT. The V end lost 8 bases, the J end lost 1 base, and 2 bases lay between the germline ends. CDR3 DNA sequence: TGTGCCAGCGGGAACACTGAAGCTTTCTTT. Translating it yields CASGNTEAFF.

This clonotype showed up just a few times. CDR3 loop: CSVRGPGYNEQFF. The CDR3 nucleotides are TGCAGCGTAAGGGGGCCCGGCTACAATGAGCAGTTCTTC. The chain is built from TRBV29-1 and TRBJ2-1; 7 nucleotides line up with TRBD1. The CDR3 extends over 13 amino acids. Trimming at V came to 6 bases and at J to 3 bases, leaving 5 bases not matched to a gene. CDR1 SQVTM and CDR2 ANQGSEA come from the germline V gene.

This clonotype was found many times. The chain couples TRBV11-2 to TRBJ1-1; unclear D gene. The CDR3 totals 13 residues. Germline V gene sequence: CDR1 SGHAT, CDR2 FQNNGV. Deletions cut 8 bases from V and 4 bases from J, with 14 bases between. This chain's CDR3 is CASSLGVGTEAFF. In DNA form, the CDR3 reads TGTGCCAGCTCCCTTGGGGTGGGCACTGAAGCTTTCTTT.

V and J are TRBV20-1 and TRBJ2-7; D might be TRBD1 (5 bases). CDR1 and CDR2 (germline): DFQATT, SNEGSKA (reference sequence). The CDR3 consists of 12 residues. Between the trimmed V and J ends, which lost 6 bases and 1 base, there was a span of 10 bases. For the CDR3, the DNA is TGCAGTGCCGGAAGGGGTTCCTACGAGCAGTACTTC. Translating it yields CSAGRGSYEQYF.

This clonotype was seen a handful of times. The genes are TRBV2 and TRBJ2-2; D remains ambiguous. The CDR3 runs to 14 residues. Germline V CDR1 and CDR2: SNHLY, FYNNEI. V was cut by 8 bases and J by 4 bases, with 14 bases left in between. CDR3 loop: CASLAARATGELFF. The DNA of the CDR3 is TGTGCCAGCTTGGCAGCTCGCGCCACCGGGGAGCTGTTTTTT.

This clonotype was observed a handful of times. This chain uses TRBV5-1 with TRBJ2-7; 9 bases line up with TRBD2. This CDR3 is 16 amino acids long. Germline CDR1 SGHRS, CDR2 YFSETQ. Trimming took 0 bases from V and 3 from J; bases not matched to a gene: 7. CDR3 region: CASSLEGGRAYYEQYF. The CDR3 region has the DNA TGCGCCAGCAGCTTGGAGGGCGGGAGGGCATACTACGAGCAGTACTTC.

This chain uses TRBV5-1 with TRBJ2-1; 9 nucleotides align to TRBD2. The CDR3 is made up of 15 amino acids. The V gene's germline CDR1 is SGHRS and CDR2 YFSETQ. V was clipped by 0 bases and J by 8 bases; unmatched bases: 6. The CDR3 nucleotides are TGCGCCAGCAGCTTGGATGCGGGAGGGCCGTATGAGCAGTTCTTC. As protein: CASSLDAGGPYEQFF.

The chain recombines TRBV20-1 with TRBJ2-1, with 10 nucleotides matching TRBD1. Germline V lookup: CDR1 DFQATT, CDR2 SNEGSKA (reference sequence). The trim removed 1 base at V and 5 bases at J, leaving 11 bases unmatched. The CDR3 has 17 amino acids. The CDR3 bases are TGCAGTGCTAGAGTGGGTCGACAGGGGGCATATAACAATGAGCAGTTCTTC. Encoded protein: CSARVGRQGAYNNEQFF.

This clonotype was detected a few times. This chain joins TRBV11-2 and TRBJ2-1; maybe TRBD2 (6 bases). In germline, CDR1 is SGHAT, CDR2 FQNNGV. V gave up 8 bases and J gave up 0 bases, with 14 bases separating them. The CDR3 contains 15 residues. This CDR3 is CASGRAGTSYNEQFF. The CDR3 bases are TGTGCCAGCGGGCGAGCGGGTACCTCCTACAATGAGCAGTTCTTC.

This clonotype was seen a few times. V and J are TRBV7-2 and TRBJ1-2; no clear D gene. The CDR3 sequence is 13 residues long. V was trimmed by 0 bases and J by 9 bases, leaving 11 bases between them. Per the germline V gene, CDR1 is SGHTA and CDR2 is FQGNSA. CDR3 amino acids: CASSLARRRSYTF. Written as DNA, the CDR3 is TGTGCCAGCAGCTTAGCCCGAAGGAGGAGCTACACCTTC.

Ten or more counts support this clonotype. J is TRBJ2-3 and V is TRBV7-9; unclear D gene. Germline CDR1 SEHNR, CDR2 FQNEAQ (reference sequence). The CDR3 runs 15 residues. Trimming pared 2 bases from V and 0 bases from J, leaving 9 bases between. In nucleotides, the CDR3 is TGTGCCAGCAGCTTATTCGCAAGCAGCACAGATACGCAGTATTTT. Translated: CASSLFASSTDTQYF.

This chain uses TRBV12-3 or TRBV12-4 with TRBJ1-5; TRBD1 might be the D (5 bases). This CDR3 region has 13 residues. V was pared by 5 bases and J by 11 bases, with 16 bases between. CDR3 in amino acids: CASSPSGFSAQHF. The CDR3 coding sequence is TGTGCCAGCAGTCCGTCAGGGTTTTCGGCCCAGCATTTT.

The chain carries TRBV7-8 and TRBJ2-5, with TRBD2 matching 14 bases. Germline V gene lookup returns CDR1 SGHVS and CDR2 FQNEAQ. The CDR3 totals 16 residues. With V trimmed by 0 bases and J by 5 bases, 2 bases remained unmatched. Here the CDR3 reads CASSLARLAGGETQYF. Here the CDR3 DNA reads TGTGCCAGCAGCTTAGCGCGACTAGCGGGAGGGGAGACCCAGTACTTC.

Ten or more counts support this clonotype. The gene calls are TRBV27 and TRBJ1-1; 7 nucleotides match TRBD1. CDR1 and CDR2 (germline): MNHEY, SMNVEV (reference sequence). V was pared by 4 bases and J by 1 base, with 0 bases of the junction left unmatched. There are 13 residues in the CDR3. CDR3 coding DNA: TGTGCCAGCAGTTGGGACAGGAACACTGAAGCTTTCTTT. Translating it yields CASSWDRNTEAFF.